Following are 29 T cell receptor beta chains from one sample sequenced in a study of cytomegalovirus exposure and HLA in healthy donors. Libraries were prepared by immunoSEQ multiplex PCR; TCRdb keeps only in-frame clonotypes and omits some of them. Among tens of thousands of clones listed, approximately 93% were seen once. Input material: PBMCs. Source of these receptors: a man between 18 and 29 years old in good health and CMV-seropositive.

The chain combines TRBV5-5 with TRBJ1-5; the D gene is possibly TRBD1 (6 bases). The CDR3 covers 15 residues. Trimming shortened V by 1 base and J by 4 bases, and 12 bases separated the two germline ends. Germline V gene sequence: CDR1 SGHKS, CDR2 YYEKEE (reference sequence). CDR3 loop: CASSLRGRGNQPQHF. CDR3 in DNA: TGTGCCAGCAGCTTGAGGGGGAGGGGGAATCAGCCCCAGCATTTT.

The chain uses TRBV5-4 and TRBJ1-4, with D uncertain. Germline-derived CDR1 and CDR2 are SGHNT and YYREEE (reference sequence). V was cut by 1 base and J by 6 bases, with 10 bases left in between. The CDR3 covers 14 residues. In DNA, the CDR3 is TGTGCCAGCAGCTTGTACGGGGTAGATGAAAAACTGTTTTTT. Residues: CASSLYGVDEKLFF.

The chain uses TRBV10-3 and TRBJ2-1; no reliable D call. The CDR3 has 16 amino acids. The germline V and J ends were trimmed by 0 bases and 8 bases, with 17 bases remaining between them. Germline CDR1 ENHRY, CDR2 SYGVKD. The CDR3 DNA reads TGTGCCATCAGTGAGTCCGTCGGCGGCGGTGGCTATGAGCAGTTCTTC. Its protein product is CAISESVGGGGYEQFF.

The chain has TRBV5-8 and TRBJ1-4, with D possibly matching TRBD1 (6 bases). V gave up 3 bases and J gave up 0 bases, with 12 bases separating them. The CDR3 runs to 16 residues. Germline V gene lookup returns CDR1 SGHTS and CDR2 YDEGEE. The DNA of the CDR3 is TGTGCCAGCAGCTCGGGGACATCCGCAACTAATGAAAAACTGTTTTTT. Translating gives CASSSGTSATNEKLFF.

This chain uses TRBV23-1 with TRBJ1-5; TRBD1 matches at 9 bases. TRBV23-1 has ORF status, its function being uncertain. This CDR3 comprises 15 residues. V shed 2 bases, J shed 4 bases, and the junction held 3 bases outside the gene matches. The chain's CDR3 is CASSQPGTGNQPQHF. Written as DNA, the CDR3 is TGCGCCAGCAGTCAACCCGGGACAGGGAATCAGCCCCAGCATTTT.

The gene calls are TRBV5-4 and TRBJ2-7, with 8 bases identical to TRBD2. Losses at the gene ends were 2 bases for V and 7 bases for J; bases not matched to a gene: 11. Germline lookup yields CDR1 SGHNT and CDR2 YYREEE (reference sequence). This CDR3 spans 15 amino acids. CDR3 nucleotides: TGTGCCAGCAGCTTCCCAACGGCGGGAGGCTGGGAGCAGTACTTC. Translation gives CASSFPTAGGWEQYF.

CDR3 coding DNA: TGTGCCAGCAGTGCCGGGACTAGCGGGGGGATAGATACGCAGTATTTT. It translates to CASSAGTSGGIDTQYF. The chain carries TRBV6-1 and TRBJ2-3, with 15 nucleotides matching TRBD2. CDR1 MNHNS and CDR2 SASEGT come from the germline V gene. The CDR3 is 16 amino acids. The V gene end was trimmed by 4 bases and the J gene end by 5 bases; junction bases not matched to a gene: 4.

This rearrangement joins TRBV27 to TRBJ1-1; D is ambiguous. CDR1 is MNHEY, CDR2 SMNVEV, per germline (reference sequence). The CDR3 runs 11 residues. V shed 6 bases and J shed 8 bases, with 10 bases lying between them. The CDR3 sequence is CASRRSGEAFF. Here the CDR3 DNA reads TGTGCCAGCAGACGGTCCGGGGAAGCTTTCTTT.

This rearrangement joins TRBV6-1 to TRBJ2-2; D might be TRBD2 (6 bases). The V gene lost 6 bases and the J gene lost 5 bases, with 13 bases spanning the gap. CDR3 length: 14 residues. Looked up from germline, CDR1 is MNHNS and CDR2 is SASEGT. The CDR3 spells CASSGSVSTGELFF. CDR3 in DNA: TGTGCCAGCAGCGGGAGCGTTTCTACCGGGGAGCTGTTTTTT.

This clone was detected only once. V and J are TRBV30 and TRBJ2-2; perhaps TRBD1 as D (5 bases). V was cut by 0 bases and J by 7 bases, with 15 bases left in between. The CDR3 totals 15 residues. Germline V gives CDR1 GTSNPN, CDR2 SVGIG (reference sequence). CDR3 region: CAWSVRGGMDGELFF. The CDR3, as DNA: TGTGCCTGGAGTGTTAGGGGCGGTATGGACGGGGAGCTGTTTTTT.

The V gene is TRBV6-5, the J gene TRBJ2-2; 7 nucleotides line up with TRBD1. CDR1 is MNHEY, CDR2 SVGAGI, per germline. The CDR3 length is 14 residues. V shed 4 bases, J shed 4 bases, and the junction held 3 bases outside the gene matches. The CDR3 nucleotides are TGTGCCAGCAGTTCCCAGGGGGTCACCGGGGAGCTGTTTTTT. Amino acid sequence: CASSSQGVTGELFF.

The CDR3 DNA reads as TGTGCCAGCAGGACGACAGGGGCCGAGCAGTACTTC. Translation gives CASRTTGAEQYF. This chain joins TRBV27 and TRBJ2-7; TRBD1 matches 8 bases. This CDR3 is 12 amino acids long. The germline CDR1 and CDR2 sequences are MNHEY and SMNVEV (reference sequence). The V and J ends lost 6 bases and 6 bases, in that order; junction bases with no gene match: 4.

This chain connects TRBV7-2 to TRBJ2-1; 7 positions match TRBD2. The CDR3 sequence is 14 residues long. The V segment lost 3 bases and the J segment 6 bases; nucleotides outside the gene matches: 5. The germline V gene encodes CDR1 SGHTA and CDR2 FQGNSA. CDR3 sequence (DNA): TGTGCCAGCAGCTTGGGGGGGACTACCAATGAGCAGTTCTTC. Residues: CASSLGGTTNEQFF.

The table lists this clone with a count of one. J is TRBJ2-7 and V is TRBV6-5; 11 bases map to TRBD2. CDR3 length equals 15 residues. V lost 6 bases and J lost 0; bases outside the gene matches: 4. CDR1 MNHEY and CDR2 SVGAGI come from the germline V gene. The CDR3 region is CASRISGGDSYEQYF. The CDR3 nucleotides read TGTGCCAGCAGGATTAGCGGGGGGGACTCCTACGAGCAGTACTTC.

The rearrangement links TRBV29-1 to TRBJ2-1; no clear D gene. Between the trimmed V and J ends, which lost 1 base and 6 bases, there was a span of 10 bases. CDR1 SQVTM and CDR2 ANQGSEA come from the germline V gene. The CDR3 totals 13 residues. CDR3 sequence reads: CSVEGFQVNEQFF. The CDR3 nucleotides are TGCAGCGTTGAAGGCTTTCAGGTCAATGAGCAGTTCTTC.

For the CDR3, the DNA is TGTGCCAGCAGTAGACAGGGTACCGAAGCCGGGGAGCTGTTTTTT. This encodes CASSRQGTEAGELFF. This chain connects TRBV25-1 to TRBJ2-2; 7 positions agree with TRBD1. Germline V gene data show CDR1 as MGHDK and CDR2 as SYGVNS. Trimming at V came to 5 bases and at J to 6 bases, leaving 9 bases not matched to a gene. The CDR3 length is 15 residues.

This rearrangement joins TRBV6-5 to TRBJ2-1; 10 nucleotides match TRBD1. The CDR3 runs to 15 residues. The V gene end was trimmed by 0 bases and the J gene end by 6 bases; junction bases not matched to a gene: 2. From germline, CDR1 is MNHEY and CDR2 SVGAGI. The CDR3 DNA reads as TGTGCCAGCAGTTACTCTTGGGACAGGGGCAATGAGCAGTTCTTC. The encoded protein is CASSYSWDRGNEQFF.

This chain joins TRBV28 and TRBJ1-1; the D is unclear. Trimming left V 3 bases short and J 5 bases short, with 7 bases between. Germline lookup yields CDR1 MDHEN and CDR2 SYDVKM. There are 12 residues in the CDR3. The CDR3 spells CASSFSGTEAFF. Written as DNA, the CDR3 is TGTGCCAGCAGTTTTTCCGGTACTGAAGCTTTCTTT.

This rearrangement joins TRBV27 to TRBJ2-7; D uncertain. Germline V gives CDR1 MNHEY, CDR2 SMNVEV (reference sequence). The CDR3 is 14 residues long. V dropped 3 bases and J dropped 2 bases, with 11 bases sitting between them. This CDR3 is CASSFTTPPYEQYF. In nucleotides, the CDR3 is TGTGCCAGCAGTTTCACGACACCCCCCTACGAGCAGTACTTC.

The rearrangement links TRBV19 to TRBJ1-5; 7 bases agree with TRBD1. The CDR3 is 14 amino acids. V was clipped by 2 bases and J by 7 bases; unmatched bases: 5. Germline values: CDR1 LNHDA, CDR2 SQIVND (reference sequence). CDR3 DNA sequence: TGTGCCAGTAGTATATCTAGGGGGCCGCAGCCCCAGCATTTT. It translates to CASSISRGPQPQHF.

The J gene is TRBJ2-1, the V gene TRBV7-6; the match to TRBD1 covers 9 bases. This CDR3 contains 15 residues. With V trimmed by 5 bases and J by 7 bases, 9 bases remained unmatched. The germline V gene has CDR1 SGHVS and CDR2 FNYEAQ. CDR3 residues: CASSARDRDFNEQFF. The CDR3 nucleotides are TGTGCCAGCAGCGCCCGGGACAGGGACTTTAATGAGCAGTTCTTC.

CDR3 in DNA: TGTGCCAGCAATCACGGGAACCGAAATGAAAAACTGTTTTTT. This gives the protein CASNHGNRNEKLFF. The chain combines TRBV2 with TRBJ1-4; D unclear. The CDR3 extends over 14 amino acids. With 7 bases removed from V and 5 bases from J, the gap between germline ends came to 14 bases. In germline, CDR1 is SNHLY, CDR2 FYNNEI.

The genes are TRBV6-6 and TRBJ1-1; D might be TRBD1 (5 bases). This CDR3 has 12 residues. Germline V gene lookup returns CDR1 MNHNY and CDR2 SVGAGI (reference sequence). Trimming shortened V by 8 bases and J by 4 bases, and 11 bases separated the two germline ends. DNA for the CDR3: TGTGCCAGCGTTCAGGGCGGCACTGAAGCTTTCTTT. Translated: CASVQGGTEAFF.

The chain uses TRBV5-1 and TRBJ2-3; 8 positions agree with TRBD1. The V and J ends lost 8 bases and 2 bases, in that order; junction bases with no gene match: 7. Per germline, CDR1 SGHRS and CDR2 YFSETQ. The CDR3 runs 14 residues. DNA of the CDR3: TGCGCCAGTTCCGGGACAGGACTCACAGATACGCAGTATTTT. Protein product: CASSGTGLTDTQYF.

The chain couples TRBV30 to TRBJ2-1; no definite D call. V was cut by 1 base and J by 4 bases, with 2 bases left in between. CDR3 length: 11 amino acids. CDR1 is GTSNPN and CDR2 is SVGIG in the germline V gene (reference sequence). The DNA of the CDR3 is TGTGCCTGGAGTGCTTACAATGAGCAGTTCTTC. Translation: CAWSAYNEQFF.

This clone was observed a single time. The chain recombines TRBV5-1 with TRBJ2-6, with a weak D call TRBD1 (5 bases). Looked up from germline, CDR1 is SGHRS and CDR2 is YFSETQ. The ends were cut back, 0 bases at V and 0 bases at J, with 10 bases in the middle. The CDR3 sequence is 17 residues long. The CDR3 nucleotides are TGCGCCAGCAGCTTGGACGGACATCTCTCTGGGGCCAACGTCCTGACTTTC. Residues: CASSLDGHLSGANVLTF.

CDR3 region: CASSVAISGYYEQYF. The CDR3 DNA is TGTGCCAGCAGCGTAGCTATTAGCGGGTACTACGAGCAGTACTTC. This chain connects TRBV9 to TRBJ2-7; 7 bases match TRBD2. The CDR3 contains 15 residues. Germline V lookup: CDR1 SGDLS, CDR2 YYNGEE. The V and J ends lost 0 bases and 3 bases, in that order; junction bases with no gene match: 6.

The rearrangement uses TRBV4-1 and TRBJ1-5; D is undetermined. From germline, CDR1 is MGHRA and CDR2 YSYEKL. There are 15 residues in the CDR3. V was cut by 1 base and J by 4 bases, with 11 bases left in between. CDR3 protein: CASSQGWRENQPQHF. Here the CDR3 DNA reads TGCGCCAGCAGCCAAGGATGGCGGGAGAATCAGCCCCAGCATTTT.

The chain recombines TRBV9 with TRBJ2-1, with 13 positions matching TRBD2. CDR3 length: 15 amino acids. Trimming took 3 bases from V and 9 from J; bases not matched to a gene: 6. The germline V gene encodes CDR1 SGDLS and CDR2 YYNGEE. This CDR3 reads CASSGRTSGGGEQFF. CDR3 bases: TGTGCCAGCAGCGGGCGGACTAGCGGGGGCGGTGAGCAGTTCTTC. Full variable domain (rest looked up from reference TRBV9 and TRBJ2-1): DSGVTQTPKHLITATGQRVTLRCSPRSGDLSVYWYQQSLDQGLQFLIQYYNGEERAKGNILERFSAQQFPDLHSELNLSSLELGDSALYFCASSGRTSGGGEQFFGPGTRLTVL.